This T cell receptor beta chain was retrieved from a study of T cell repertoires in cytomegalovirus infection. Study as a whole: Newly reported HLA-C-restricted and thoroughly characterized HLA-B-restricted CMV epitopes were employed. Signatures in public TCR beta sequences pointed to both CMV infection and matching HLA type. The study, taken as a whole, reports: Carriers of CMV plus the relevant HLA were identified by cumulative public TCR beta family frequency. HLA-C-restricted CMV clonotypes gave the most frequent clonotype in two of eight donors.

This clonotype was seen ten or more times. Its antigen remains unidentified. This CDR3 is 15 amino acids long. V shed 1 base and J shed 2 bases, with 12 bases lying between them. Germline V gene sequence: CDR1 SGHTA, CDR2 FQGNSA. MiXCR, run by TCRdb on the reads, gives a single entry per CDR3 protein. The table includes hundreds of thousands of distinct CDR3 sequences, approximately 46% detected once. The sample in question was cultured PBMCs, obtained from culture after CMV antigen stimulation. This rearrangement joins TRBV7-2 to TRBJ2-7; tentative D call: TRBD2 (6 bases). The receptor was isolated from a human donor in good health (CMV status not recorded). Some clones in this sample may be carry-over from other donors' samples. CDR3 sequence: CASSLGGLAPYEQYF. CDR3 nucleotides: TGTGCCAGCAGCTTAGGTGGGCTAGCGCCCTACGAGCAGTACTTC.